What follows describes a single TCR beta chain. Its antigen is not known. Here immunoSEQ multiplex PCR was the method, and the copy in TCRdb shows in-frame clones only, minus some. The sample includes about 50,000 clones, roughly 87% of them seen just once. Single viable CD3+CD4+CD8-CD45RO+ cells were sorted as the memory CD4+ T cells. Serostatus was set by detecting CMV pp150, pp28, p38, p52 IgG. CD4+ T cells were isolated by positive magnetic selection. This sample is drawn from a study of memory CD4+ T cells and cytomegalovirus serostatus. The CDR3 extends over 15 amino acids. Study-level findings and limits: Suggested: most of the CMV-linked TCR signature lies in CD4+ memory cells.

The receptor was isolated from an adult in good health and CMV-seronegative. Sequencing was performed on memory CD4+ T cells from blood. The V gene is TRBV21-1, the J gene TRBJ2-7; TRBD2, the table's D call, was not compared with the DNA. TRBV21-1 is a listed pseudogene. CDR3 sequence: CASSKGDSGSYEQYF. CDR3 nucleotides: TGTGCCAGCAGCAAAGGAGATAGCGGTTCCTACGAGCAGTACTTC.